This TCR beta chain was recovered during a study of T cells expressing NK-cell markers. Using the 5' RACE reads, TCRdb records one entry per CDR3 protein without DNA. Here the sample table reports 550,000 or so distinct CDR3 sequences. The receptor was isolated from a man younger than 35 in good health. The sequenced sample was blood T cells: a sorted CD56 or NKG2C T cell subset, CD4+ or CD8+ T cells, or bulk PBMC T cells (not recorded which).

CDR3 in amino acids: CASSLIGQGGDEAFF. The gene calls are TRBV7-3 and TRBJ1-1; TCRdb outputs TRBD1, but without DNA this stays unchecked. The CDR3 is 15 amino acids. Germline CDR1 is SGHTA and CDR2 is FQGTGA.